This T cell receptor (beta chain) was identified during a study of control samples from healthy donors and cancer patients. The data were produced by immunoSEQ multiplex PCR, yet TCRdb's version contains in-frame clones alone and is incomplete. Of about 130,000 clones listed, about 90% are singletons. V lost 5 bases and J lost 7, with 3 bases in between. CDR3 length: 11 residues. The chain combines TRBV12-3 or TRBV12-4 with TRBJ1-6, with no clear D. Sequencing was carried out using blood. This clonotype originated in a man aged 18 to 30 in good health. The CDR3 bases are TGTGCCAGCAGTCAGAATTCACCCCTCCACTTT. It yields the protein CASSQNSPLHF.